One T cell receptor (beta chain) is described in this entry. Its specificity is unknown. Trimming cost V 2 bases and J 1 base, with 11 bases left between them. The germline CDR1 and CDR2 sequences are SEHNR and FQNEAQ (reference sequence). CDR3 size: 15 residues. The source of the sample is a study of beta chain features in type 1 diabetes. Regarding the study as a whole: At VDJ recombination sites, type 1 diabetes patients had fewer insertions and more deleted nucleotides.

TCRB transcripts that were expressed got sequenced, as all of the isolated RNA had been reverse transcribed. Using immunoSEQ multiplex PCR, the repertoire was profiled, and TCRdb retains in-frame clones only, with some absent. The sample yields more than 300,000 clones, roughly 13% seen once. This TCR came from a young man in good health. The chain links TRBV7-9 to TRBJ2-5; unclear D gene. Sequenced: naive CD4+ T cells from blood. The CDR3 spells CASSLRLGSQETQYF. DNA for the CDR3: TGTGCCAGCAGCTTACGGTTGGGCAGCCAAGAGACCCAGTACTTC.